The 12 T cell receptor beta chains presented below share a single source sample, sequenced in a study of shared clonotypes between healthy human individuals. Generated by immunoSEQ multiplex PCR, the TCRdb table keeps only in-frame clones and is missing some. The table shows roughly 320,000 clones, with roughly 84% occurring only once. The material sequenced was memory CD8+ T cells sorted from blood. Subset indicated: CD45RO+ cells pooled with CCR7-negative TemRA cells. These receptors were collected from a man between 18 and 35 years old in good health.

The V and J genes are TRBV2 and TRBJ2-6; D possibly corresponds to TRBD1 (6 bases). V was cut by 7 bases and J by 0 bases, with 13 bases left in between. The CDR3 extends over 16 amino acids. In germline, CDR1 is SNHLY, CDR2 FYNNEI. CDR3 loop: CASTGQLFSGANVLTF. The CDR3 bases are TGTGCCAGCACCGGACAGCTCTTCTCTGGGGCCAACGTCCTGACTTTC.

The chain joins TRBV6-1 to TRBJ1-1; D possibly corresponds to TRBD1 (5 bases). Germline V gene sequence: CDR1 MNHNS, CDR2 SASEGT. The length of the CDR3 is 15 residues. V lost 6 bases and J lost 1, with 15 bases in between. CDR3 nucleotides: TGTGCCAGCAGCCTTGGGGCAGGGACGAACACTGAAGCTTTCTTT. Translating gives CASSLGAGTNTEAFF.

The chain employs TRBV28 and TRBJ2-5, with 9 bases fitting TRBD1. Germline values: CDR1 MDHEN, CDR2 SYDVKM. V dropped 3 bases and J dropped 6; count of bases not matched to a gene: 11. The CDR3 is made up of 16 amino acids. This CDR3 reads CASSFVGQGFRKTQYF. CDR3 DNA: TGTGCCAGCAGTTTTGTTGGACAGGGGTTTCGAAAGACCCAGTACTTC.

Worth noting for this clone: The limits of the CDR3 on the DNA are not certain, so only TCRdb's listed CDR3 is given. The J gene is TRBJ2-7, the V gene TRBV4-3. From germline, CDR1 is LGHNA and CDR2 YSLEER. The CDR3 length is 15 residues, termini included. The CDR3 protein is CASSQDVQFATGSYF.

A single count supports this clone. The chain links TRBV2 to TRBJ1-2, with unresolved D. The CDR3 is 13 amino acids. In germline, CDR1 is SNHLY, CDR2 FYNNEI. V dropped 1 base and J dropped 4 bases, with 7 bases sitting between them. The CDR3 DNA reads TGTGCCAGCAGTGAAGGGGCAGCCTATGGCTACACCTTC. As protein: CASSEGAAYGYTF.

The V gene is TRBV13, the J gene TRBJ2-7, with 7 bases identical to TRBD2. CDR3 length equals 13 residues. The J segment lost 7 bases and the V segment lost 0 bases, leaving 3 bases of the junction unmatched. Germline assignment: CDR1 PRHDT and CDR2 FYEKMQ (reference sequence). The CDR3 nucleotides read TGTGCCAGCAGCTTAGGACTAGCGAGGGAGCAGTACTTC. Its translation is CASSLGLAREQYF.

DNA of the CDR3: TGTGCCAGCAGAGGGGCTTATGGCTACACCTTC. Translation: CASRGAYGYTF. V and J are TRBV6-5 and TRBJ1-2; tentative D call: TRBD1 (5 bases). The V gene's germline CDR1 is MNHEY and CDR2 SVGAGI. The CDR3 loop spans 11 amino acids. V gave up 6 bases and J gave up 5 bases, with 7 bases separating them.

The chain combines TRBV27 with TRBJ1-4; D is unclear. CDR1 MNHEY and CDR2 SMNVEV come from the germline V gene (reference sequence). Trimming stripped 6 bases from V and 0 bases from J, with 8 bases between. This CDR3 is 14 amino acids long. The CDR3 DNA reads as TGTGCCAGCAGCCAGATTGCAACTAATGAAAAACTGTTTTTT. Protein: CASSQIATNEKLFF.

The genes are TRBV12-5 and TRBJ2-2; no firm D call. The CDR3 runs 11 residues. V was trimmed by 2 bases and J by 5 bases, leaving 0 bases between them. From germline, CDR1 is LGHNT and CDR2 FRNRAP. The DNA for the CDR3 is TGTGCTAGTGGTTTGACCGGGGAGCTGTTTTTT. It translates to CASGLTGELFF. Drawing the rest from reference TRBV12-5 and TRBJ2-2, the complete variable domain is DARVTQTPRHKVTEMGQEVTMRCQPILGHNTVFWYRQTMMQGLELLAYFRNRAPLDDSGMPKDRFSAEMPDATLATLKIQPSEPRDSAVYFCASGLTGELFFGEGSRLTVL.

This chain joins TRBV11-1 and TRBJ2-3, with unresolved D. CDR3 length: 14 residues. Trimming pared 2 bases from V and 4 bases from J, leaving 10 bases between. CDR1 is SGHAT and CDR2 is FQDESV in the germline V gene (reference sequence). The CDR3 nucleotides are TGTGCCAGCAGCTTATTCCCAAACGCAGATACGCAGTATTTT. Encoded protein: CASSLFPNADTQYF.

The CDR3 DNA sequence: TGTGCCAGCAGGGTCTTAGCGGGGGGATACACCGGGGAGCTGTTTTTT. Translated: CASRVLAGGYTGELFF. The V gene is TRBV2, the J gene TRBJ2-2; 10 positions match TRBD2. CDR1 is SNHLY and CDR2 is FYNNEI in the germline V gene. The ends lost 6 bases at V and 3 bases at J; junction bases unmatched: 7. There are 16 residues in the CDR3.

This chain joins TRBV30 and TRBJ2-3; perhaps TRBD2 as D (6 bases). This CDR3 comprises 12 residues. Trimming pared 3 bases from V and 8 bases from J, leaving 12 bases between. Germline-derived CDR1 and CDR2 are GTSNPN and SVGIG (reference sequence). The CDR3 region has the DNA TGTGCCTGGAGCCCCTCCGGGGGTACGCAGTATTTT. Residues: CAWSPSGGTQYF.